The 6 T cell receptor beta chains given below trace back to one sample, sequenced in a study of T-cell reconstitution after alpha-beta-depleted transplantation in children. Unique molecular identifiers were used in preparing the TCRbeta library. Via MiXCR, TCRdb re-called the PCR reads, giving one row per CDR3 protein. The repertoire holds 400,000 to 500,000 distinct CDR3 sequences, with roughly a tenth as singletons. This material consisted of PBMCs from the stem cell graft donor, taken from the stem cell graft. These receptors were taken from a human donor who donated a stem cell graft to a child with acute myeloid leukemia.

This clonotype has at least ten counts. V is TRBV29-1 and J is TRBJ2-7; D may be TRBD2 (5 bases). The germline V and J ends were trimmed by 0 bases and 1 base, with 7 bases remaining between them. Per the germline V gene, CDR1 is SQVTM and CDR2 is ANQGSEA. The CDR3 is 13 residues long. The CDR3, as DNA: TGCAGCGTTGAAGATCCGGGGTCCTACGAGCAGTACTTC. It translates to CSVEDPGSYEQYF.

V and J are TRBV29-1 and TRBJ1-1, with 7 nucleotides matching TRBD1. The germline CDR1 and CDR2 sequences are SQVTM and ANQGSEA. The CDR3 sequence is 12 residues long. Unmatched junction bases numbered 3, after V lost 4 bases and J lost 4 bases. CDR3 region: CSVAAGGTEAFF. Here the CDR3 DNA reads TGCAGCGTTGCTGCAGGGGGCACTGAAGCTTTCTTT.

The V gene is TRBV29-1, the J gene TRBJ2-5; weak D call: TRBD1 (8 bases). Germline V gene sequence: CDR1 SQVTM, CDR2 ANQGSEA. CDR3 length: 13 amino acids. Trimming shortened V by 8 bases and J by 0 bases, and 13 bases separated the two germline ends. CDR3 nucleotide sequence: TGCAGCACAGGGGGGGACAACCAAGAGACCCAGTACTTC. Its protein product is CSTGGDNQETQYF. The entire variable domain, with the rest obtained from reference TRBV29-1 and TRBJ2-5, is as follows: SAVISQKPSRDICQRGTSLTIQCQVDSQVTMMFWYRQQPGQSLTLIATANQGSEATYESGFVIDKFPISRPNLTFSTLTVSNMSPEDSSIYLCSTGGDNQETQYFGPGTRLLVL.

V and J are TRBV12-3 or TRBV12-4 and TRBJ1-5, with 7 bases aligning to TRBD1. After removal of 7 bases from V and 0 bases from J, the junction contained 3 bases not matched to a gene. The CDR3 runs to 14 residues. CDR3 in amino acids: CASKGQNSNQPQHF. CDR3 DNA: TGTGCCAGCAAGGGACAGAATAGCAATCAGCCCCAGCATTTT.

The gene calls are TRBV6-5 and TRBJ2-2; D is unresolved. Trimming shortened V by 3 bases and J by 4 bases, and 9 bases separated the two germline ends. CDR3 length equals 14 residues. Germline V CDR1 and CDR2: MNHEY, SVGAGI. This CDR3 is CASSYGPSTGELFF. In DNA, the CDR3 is TGTGCCAGCAGTTATGGGCCGAGCACCGGGGAGCTGTTTTTT.

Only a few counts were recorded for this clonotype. The chain's CDR3 is CSVEDPGQGVGDTQYF. The CDR3 nucleotides read TGCAGCGTTGAAGACCCGGGACAGGGGGTTGGAGATACGCAGTATTTT. This chain links TRBV29-1 with TRBJ2-3, with 11 bases lining up with TRBD1. After removal of 0 bases from V and 5 bases from J, the junction contained 7 bases not matched to a gene. The CDR3 consists of 16 residues. The germline V gene has CDR1 SQVTM and CDR2 ANQGSEA.